This TCR beta chain was identified during a study of tumor and adjacent non-tumor tissue in lung cancer. Whole-study findings and limits: Tumor TCR diversity, when higher, was linked to shorter survival.

RNA was extracted from bulk tissue without any cell sorting. A modified ARM-PCR protocol with three rounds of nested PCR amplified TCRbeta. TCRdb re-derived calls from the multiplex PCR reads in MiXCR, one entry per CDR3 protein. This table has approximately 100,000 distinct CDR3 sequences, roughly 74% appearing once. V shed 6 bases and J 6 bases; nucleotides not matched to a gene: 10. Germline CDR1 SQVTM, CDR2 ANQGSEA. This CDR3 is 13 amino acids long. In regard to this clonotype: The antigen is undetermined. A clone one base away is much larger, so this may be a read error.

This clonotype originated in a woman aged 60 to 75 with non-small cell lung cancer. The chain carries TRBV29-1 and TRBJ2-7, with 8 bases identical to TRBD1. Sequencing used lung tumor tissue. CDR3 DNA sequence: TGCAGCGTATCCAGGACAGGGTTCGGCGAGCAGTACTTC. It encodes CSVSRTGFGEQYF.